This T cell receptor beta chain was retrieved from a study of T cells in Graves' hyperthyroidism and ophthalmopathy. TCR beta CDR3 regions were amplified from RNA. During a first-round RT-PCR of the TCR CDR3, the HTBI primer set was used. TCRdb redid the calling of the multiplex PCR reads with MiXCR, one entry per CDR3 protein. The table lists around 350,000 distinct CDR3 sequences, around a quarter of them singletons. This CDR3 has 15 amino acids. Trimming took 0 bases from V and 2 from J; bases not matched to a gene: 4. Germline-derived CDR1 and CDR2 are GTSNPN and SVGIG (reference sequence). This clonotype occurred a few times.

The chain couples TRBV30 to TRBJ2-7; 10 nucleotides line up with TRBD2. The TCR was taken from a middle-aged man with Graves' hyperthyroidism. Sequencing was performed on blood. The CDR3, as DNA: TGTGCCTGGAGTGTAGGACTAGCGGCTACCTACGAGCAGTACTTC. It specifies CAWSVGLAATYEQYF.